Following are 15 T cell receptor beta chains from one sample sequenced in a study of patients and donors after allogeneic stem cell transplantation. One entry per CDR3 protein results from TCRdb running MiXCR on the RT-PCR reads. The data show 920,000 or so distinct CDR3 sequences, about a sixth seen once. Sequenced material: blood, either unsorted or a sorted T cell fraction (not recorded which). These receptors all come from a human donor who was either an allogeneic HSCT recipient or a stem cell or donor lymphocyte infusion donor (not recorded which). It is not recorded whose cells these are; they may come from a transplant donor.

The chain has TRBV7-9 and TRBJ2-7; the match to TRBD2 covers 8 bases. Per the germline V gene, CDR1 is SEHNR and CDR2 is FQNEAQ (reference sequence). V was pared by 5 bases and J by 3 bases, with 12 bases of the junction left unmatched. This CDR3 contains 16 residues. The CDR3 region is CASSPGGLVPYYEQYF. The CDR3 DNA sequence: TGTGCCAGCAGCCCGGGGGGGTTGGTGCCTTACTACGAGCAGTACTTC.

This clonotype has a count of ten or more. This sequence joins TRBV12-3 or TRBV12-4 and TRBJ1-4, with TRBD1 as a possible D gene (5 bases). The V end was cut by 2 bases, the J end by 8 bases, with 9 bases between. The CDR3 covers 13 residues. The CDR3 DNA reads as TGTGCCAGCAGTTTAAACAGGCTGGAAAAACTGTTTTTT. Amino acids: CASSLNRLEKLFF.

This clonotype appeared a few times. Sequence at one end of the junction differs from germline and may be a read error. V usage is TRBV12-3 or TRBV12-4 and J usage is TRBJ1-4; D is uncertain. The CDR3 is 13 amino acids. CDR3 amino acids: CASCLRRDEKLFF. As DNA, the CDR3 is TGTGCCAGCTGTTTAAGGAGGGATGAAAAACTGTTTTTT.

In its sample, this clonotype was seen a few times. The CDR3 DNA reads TGTGCCAGCAGTCCCCGGACAGGGTGGGGATCCGAGCAGTACTTC. Encoded protein: CASSPRTGWGSEQYF. The chain carries TRBV12-3 or TRBV12-4 and TRBJ2-7; 8 bases align to TRBD1. V trimming: 5 bases; J trimming: 6 bases; junction bases outside the gene matches: 12. The CDR3 runs to 15 residues.

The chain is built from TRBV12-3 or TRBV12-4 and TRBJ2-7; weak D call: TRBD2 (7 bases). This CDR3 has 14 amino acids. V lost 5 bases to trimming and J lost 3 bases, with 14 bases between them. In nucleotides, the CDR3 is TGTGCCAGCAGTGGGGGGGCTAATCACTACGAGCAGTACTTC. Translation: CASSGGANHYEQYF.

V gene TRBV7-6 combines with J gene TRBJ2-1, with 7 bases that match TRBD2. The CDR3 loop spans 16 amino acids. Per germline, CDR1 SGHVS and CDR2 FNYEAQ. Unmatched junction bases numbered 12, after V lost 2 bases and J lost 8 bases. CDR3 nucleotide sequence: TGTGCCAGCAGCTTACTCGCTAGCGGCCTTTGGGATGAGCAGTTCTTC. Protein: CASSLLASGLWDEQFF.

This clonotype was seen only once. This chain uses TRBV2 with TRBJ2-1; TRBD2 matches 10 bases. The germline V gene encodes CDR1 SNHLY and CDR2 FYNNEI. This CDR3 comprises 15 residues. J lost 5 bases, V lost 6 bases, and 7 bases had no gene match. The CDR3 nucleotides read TGTGCCAGCAGCTCGAGCGGGAGGGCCAACAATGAGCAGTTCTTC. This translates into CASSSSGRANNEQFF.

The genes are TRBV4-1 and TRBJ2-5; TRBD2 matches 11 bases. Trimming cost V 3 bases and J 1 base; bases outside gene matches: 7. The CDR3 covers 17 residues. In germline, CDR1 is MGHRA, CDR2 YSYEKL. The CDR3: CASSQRGTSGPQETQYF. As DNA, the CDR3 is TGCGCCAGCAGCCAGAGAGGGACTAGCGGACCCCAAGAGACCCAGTACTTC.

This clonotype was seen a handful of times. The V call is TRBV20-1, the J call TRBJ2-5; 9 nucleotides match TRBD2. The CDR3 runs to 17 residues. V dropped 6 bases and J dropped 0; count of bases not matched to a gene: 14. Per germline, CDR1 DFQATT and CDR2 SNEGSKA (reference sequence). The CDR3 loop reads CSAPPPVRGGDQETQYF. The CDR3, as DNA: TGCAGTGCGCCCCCCCCAGTGCGGGGGGGAGACCAAGAGACCCAGTACTTC.

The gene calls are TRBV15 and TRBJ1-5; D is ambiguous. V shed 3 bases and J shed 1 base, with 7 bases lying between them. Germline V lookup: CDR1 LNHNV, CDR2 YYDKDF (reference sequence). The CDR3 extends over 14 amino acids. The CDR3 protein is CATSSMGSNQPQHF. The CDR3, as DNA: TGTGCCACCAGCAGTATGGGAAGCAATCAGCCCCAGCATTTT.

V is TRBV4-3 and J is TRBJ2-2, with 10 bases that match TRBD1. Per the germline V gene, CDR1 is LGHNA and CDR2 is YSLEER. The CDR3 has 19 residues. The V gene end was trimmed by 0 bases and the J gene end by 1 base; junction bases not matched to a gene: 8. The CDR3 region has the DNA TGCGCCAGCAGCCAAGATTTTCCTAGGACAGGGGGGAACACCGGGGAGCTGTTTTTT. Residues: CASSQDFPRTGGNTGELFF.

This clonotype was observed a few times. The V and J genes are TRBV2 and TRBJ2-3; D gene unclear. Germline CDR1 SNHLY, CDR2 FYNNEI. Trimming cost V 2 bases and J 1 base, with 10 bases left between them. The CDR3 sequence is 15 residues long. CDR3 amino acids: CASSEWVRGTDTQYF. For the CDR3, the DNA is TGTGCCAGCAGTGAATGGGTAAGGGGCACAGATACGCAGTATTTT.

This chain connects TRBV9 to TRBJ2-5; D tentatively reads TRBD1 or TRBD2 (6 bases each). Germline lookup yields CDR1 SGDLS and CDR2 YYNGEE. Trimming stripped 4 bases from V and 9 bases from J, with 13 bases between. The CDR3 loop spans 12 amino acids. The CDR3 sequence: CASSTTGAAQYF. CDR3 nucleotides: TGTGCCAGCAGCACTACGGGGGCGGCCCAGTACTTC.

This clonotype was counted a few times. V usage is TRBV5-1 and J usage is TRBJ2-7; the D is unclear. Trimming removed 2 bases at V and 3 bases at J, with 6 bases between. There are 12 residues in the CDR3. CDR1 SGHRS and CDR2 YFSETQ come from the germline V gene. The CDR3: CASSFPNYEQYF. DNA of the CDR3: TGCGCCAGCAGCTTTCCCAACTACGAGCAGTACTTC.

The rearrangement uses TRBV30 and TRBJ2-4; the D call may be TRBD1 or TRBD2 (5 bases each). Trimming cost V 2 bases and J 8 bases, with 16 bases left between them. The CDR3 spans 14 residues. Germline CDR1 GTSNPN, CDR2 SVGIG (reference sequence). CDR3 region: CAWSRTGRGDIQYF. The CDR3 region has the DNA TGTGCCTGGAGTCGGACGGGCCGAGGGGACATTCAGTACTTC. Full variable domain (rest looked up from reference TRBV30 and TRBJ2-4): SQTIHQWPATLVQPVGSPLSLECTVEGTSNPNLYWYRQAAGRGLQLLFYSVGIGQISSEVPQNLSASRPQDRQFILSSKKLLLSDSGFYLCAWSRTGRGDIQYFGAGTRLSVL.